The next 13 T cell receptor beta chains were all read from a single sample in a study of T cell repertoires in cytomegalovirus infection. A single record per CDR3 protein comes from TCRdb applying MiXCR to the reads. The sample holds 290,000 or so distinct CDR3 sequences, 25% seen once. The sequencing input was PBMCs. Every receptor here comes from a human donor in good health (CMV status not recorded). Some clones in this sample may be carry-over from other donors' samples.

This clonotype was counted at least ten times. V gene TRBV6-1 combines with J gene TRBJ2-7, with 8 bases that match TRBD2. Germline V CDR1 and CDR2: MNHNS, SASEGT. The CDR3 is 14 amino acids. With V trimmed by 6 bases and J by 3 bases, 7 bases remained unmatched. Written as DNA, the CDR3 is TGTGCCAGCAGACCGGGACTAGGGTTCTACGAGCAGTACTTC. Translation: CASRPGLGFYEQYF.

The CDR3 spells CATFKGYGYTF. DNA of the CDR3: TGTGCCACCTTCAAGGGGTATGGCTACACCTTC. The chain is built from TRBV19 and TRBJ1-2; D is perhaps TRBD1 (5 bases). This CDR3 comprises 11 residues. V lost 10 bases to trimming and J lost 5 bases, with 11 bases between them. Germline CDR1 LNHDA, CDR2 SQIVND (reference sequence).

DNA of the CDR3: TGCAGTGCTAGAGATCCGCGACAGGGCAACAATGAGCAGTTCTTC. This encodes CSARDPRQGNNEQFF. The V call is TRBV20-1, the J call TRBJ2-1, with 7 bases lining up with TRBD1. CDR3 length: 15 amino acids. The V gene's germline CDR1 is DFQATT and CDR2 SNEGSKA (reference sequence). V trimming: 0 bases; J trimming: 5 bases; junction bases outside the gene matches: 7.

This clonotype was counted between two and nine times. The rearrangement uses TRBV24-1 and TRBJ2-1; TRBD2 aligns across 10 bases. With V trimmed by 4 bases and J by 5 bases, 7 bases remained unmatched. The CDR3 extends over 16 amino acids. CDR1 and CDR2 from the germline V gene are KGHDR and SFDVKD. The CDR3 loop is CATSEHLAGAHNEQFF. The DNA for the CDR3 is TGTGCCACCAGTGAGCATCTAGCGGGAGCCCACAATGAGCAGTTCTTC.

The CDR3: CASSRASDRGYEQYF. CDR3 nucleotides: TGTGCCAGTAGTAGGGCGTCGGACAGGGGCTACGAGCAGTACTTC. The rearrangement uses TRBV19 and TRBJ2-7, with 9 bases lining up with TRBD1. After removal of 4 bases from V and 3 bases from J, the junction contained 7 bases not matched to a gene. CDR1 is LNHDA, CDR2 SQIVND, per germline (reference sequence). This CDR3 contains 15 residues.

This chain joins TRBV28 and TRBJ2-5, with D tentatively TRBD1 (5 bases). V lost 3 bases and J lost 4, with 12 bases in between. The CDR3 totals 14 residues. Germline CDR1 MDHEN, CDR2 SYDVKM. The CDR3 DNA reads TGTGCCAGCAGTTTTAGTGGGGCCGGAGAGACCCAGTACTTC. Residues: CASSFSGAGETQYF. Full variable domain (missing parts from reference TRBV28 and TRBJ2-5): DVKVTQSSRYLVKRTGEKVFLECVQDMDHENMFWYRQDPGLGLRLIYFSYDVKMKEKGDIPEGYSVSREKKERFSLILESASTNQTSMYLCASSFSGAGETQYFGPGTRLLVL.

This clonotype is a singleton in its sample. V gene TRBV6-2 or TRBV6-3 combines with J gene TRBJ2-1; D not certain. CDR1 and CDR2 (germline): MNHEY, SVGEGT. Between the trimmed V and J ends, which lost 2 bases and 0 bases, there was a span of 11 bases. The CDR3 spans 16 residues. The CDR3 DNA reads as TGTGCCAGCAGTTACCGGTCGCGGAGCTCCTACAATGAGCAGTTCTTC. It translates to CASSYRSRSSYNEQFF.

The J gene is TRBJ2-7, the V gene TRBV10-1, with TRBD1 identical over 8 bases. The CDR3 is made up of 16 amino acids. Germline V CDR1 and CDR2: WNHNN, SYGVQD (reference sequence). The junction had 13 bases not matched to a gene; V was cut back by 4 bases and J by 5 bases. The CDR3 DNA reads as TGCGCCAGCAGTGCCCTCCCCGGACAGGGTCTAAACGAGCAGTACTTC. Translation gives CASSALPGQGLNEQYF.

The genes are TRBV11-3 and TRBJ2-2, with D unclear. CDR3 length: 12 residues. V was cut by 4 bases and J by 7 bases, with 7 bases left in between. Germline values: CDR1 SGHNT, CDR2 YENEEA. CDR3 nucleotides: TGTGCCAGCAGCTCGGGTGGCGGGGAGCTGTTTTTT. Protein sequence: CASSSGGGELFF.

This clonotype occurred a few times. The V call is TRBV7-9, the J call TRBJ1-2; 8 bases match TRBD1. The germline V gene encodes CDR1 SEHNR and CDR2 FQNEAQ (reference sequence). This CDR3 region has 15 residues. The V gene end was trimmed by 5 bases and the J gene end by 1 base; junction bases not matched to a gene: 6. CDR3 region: CASSAGTGFNYGYTF. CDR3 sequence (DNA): TGTGCCAGCAGCGCCGGGACAGGATTTAACTATGGCTACACCTTC.

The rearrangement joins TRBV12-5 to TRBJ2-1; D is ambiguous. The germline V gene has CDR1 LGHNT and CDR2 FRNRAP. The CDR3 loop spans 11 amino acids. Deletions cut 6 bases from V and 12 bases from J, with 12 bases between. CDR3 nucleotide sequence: TGTGCTAGTGGGCTAATATACCCGCAGTTCTTC. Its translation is CASGLIYPQFF.

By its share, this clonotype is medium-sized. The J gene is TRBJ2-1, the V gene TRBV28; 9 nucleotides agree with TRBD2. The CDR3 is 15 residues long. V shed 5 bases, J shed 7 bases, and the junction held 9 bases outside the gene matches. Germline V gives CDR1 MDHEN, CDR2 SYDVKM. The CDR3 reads CASSPLAGVVNEQFF. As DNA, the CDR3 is TGTGCCAGCAGTCCCTTAGCGGGAGTCGTAAATGAGCAGTTCTTC.

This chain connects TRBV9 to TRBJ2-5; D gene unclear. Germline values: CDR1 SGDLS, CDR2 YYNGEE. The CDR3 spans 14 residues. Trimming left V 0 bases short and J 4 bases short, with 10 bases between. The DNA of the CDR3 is TGTGCCAGCAGCGTAGATACGGGTGTAGAGACCCAGTACTTC. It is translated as CASSVDTGVETQYF.